The next 8 T cell receptor beta chains were all read from a single sample in a study of Graves' ophthalmopathy and Graves' hyperthyroidism. Beta-chain TCR CDR3 regions were amplified from RNA transcripts. HTBI primers served in a first-round RT-PCR, which a second-round multiplex PCR followed. TCRdb passed the multiplex PCR reads through MiXCR, listing each CDR3 protein once. The repertoire holds about 640,000 distinct CDR3 sequences, with about 40% as singletons. Sequenced material: peripheral blood. The origin of the receptors is an adult man with Graves' ophthalmopathy.

The chain is built from TRBV7-3 and TRBJ2-2; D is unclear. Germline loops: CDR1 SGHTA, CDR2 FQGTGA. The ends were cut back, 5 bases at V and 6 bases at J, with 13 bases in the middle. The CDR3 covers 14 residues. CDR3 loop: CASSLMGVPGELFF. CDR3 DNA: TGTGCCAGCAGCCTCATGGGTGTCCCCGGGGAGCTGTTTTTT. The full variable domain, rest sourced from reference TRBV7-3 and TRBJ2-2, is GAGVSQTPSNKVTEKGKYVELRCDPISGHTALYWYRQSLGQGPEFLIYFQGTGAADDSGLPNDRFFAVRPEGSVSTLKIQRTERGDSAVYLCASSLMGVPGELFFGEGSRLTVL.

This clonotype was detected only a few times. The genes are TRBV25-1 and TRBJ2-7; 12 nucleotides match TRBD2. There are 16 residues in the CDR3. The trim removed 3 bases at V and 7 bases at J, leaving 10 bases unmatched. Germline V CDR1 and CDR2: MGHDK, SYGVNS. CDR3 region: CASSDGTSGRINEQYF. Here the CDR3 DNA reads TGTGCCAGCAGTGATGGAACTAGCGGGAGGATCAATGAGCAGTACTTC.

V and J are TRBV29-1 and TRBJ1-3; 8 bases match TRBD1. This CDR3 has 14 amino acids. Germline V gene data show CDR1 as SQVTM and CDR2 as ANQGSEA. The junction had 12 bases not matched to a gene; V was cut back by 7 bases and J by 7 bases. CDR3 protein: CSAKDRAGANTIYF. The CDR3 region has the DNA TGCAGCGCCAAGGACAGGGCGGGAGCGAACACCATATATTTT.

J is TRBJ1-3 and V is TRBV10-3, with D hard to call. Germline lookup yields CDR1 ENHRY and CDR2 SYGVKD. The CDR3 extends over 15 amino acids. V gave up 3 bases and J gave up 0 bases, with 9 bases separating them. CDR3 in DNA: TGTGCCATCAGTGAATTGGTGAGCTCTGGAAACACCATATATTTT. Encoded protein: CAISELVSSGNTIYF.

This clonotype was counted many times. The chain is built from TRBV7-2 and TRBJ1-5; D call uncertain. The germline V and J ends were trimmed by 1 base and 6 bases, with 10 bases remaining between them. The V gene's germline CDR1 is SGHTA and CDR2 FQGNSA. The CDR3 loop spans 14 amino acids. CDR3 sequence: CASSLVGVGQPQHF. In DNA form, the CDR3 reads TGTGCCAGCAGCTTAGTGGGCGTGGGTCAGCCCCAGCATTTT.

This clonotype was found many times. The chain employs TRBV6-5 and TRBJ2-5, with D perhaps assigned TRBD1 or TRBD2 (5 bases each). CDR1 and CDR2 (germline): MNHEY, SVGAGI. Trimming took off 1 base at V and 4 bases at J, with 13 bases between the two ends. This CDR3 spans 15 amino acids. In DNA form, the CDR3 reads TGTGCCAGCAGTTACTATCGCAGGGCGGGAGAGACCCAGTACTTC. This sequence encodes CASSYYRRAGETQYF.

Of note for this clonotype: At one of its ends the junction is not consistent with the germline gene, which may arise from a read error. The J gene is TRBJ2-7, the V gene TRBV29-1; possible D gene TRBD1, 7 bases. The germline gives CDR1 SQVTM, CDR2 ANQGSEA. This CDR3 region has 15 residues. DNA for the CDR3: TGCAGCGCACTAAGGGAGGTCAGGGGGGTATACGGGCAGTACTTC. Translated: CSALREVRGVYGQYF.

The chain employs TRBV5-1 and TRBJ1-4, with TRBD1 identical over 7 bases. With V trimmed by 0 bases and J by 8 bases, 7 bases remained unmatched. Germline V gives CDR1 SGHRS, CDR2 YFSETQ. CDR3 size: 15 residues. In DNA form, the CDR3 reads TGCGCCAGCAGCTTGGCCGGGACAGAAGGGGAAAAACTGTTTTTT. It encodes CASSLAGTEGEKLFF. Full variable domain (missing parts from reference TRBV5-1 and TRBJ1-4): KAGVTQTPRYLIKTRGQQVTLSCSPISGHRSVSWYQQTPGQGLQFLFEYFSETQRNKGNFPGRFSGRQFSNSRSEMNVSTLELGDSALYLCASSLAGTEGEKLFFGSGTQLSVL.